This TCR beta chain was identified during a study of cytomegalovirus exposure and HLA in healthy donors. The CDR3 length is 14 residues. The V and J ends lost 2 bases and 5 bases, in that order; junction bases with no gene match: 5. Germline V CDR1 and CDR2: KGHSH, LQKENI. The PCR ran on 60 Vbeta and 13 Jbeta primers. Generated by immunoSEQ multiplex PCR, the TCRdb table keeps only in-frame clones and is missing some. This table lists some 120,000 clones. The clonotype comes from a man aged 25-45 years in good health and CMV-seronegative. The chain joins TRBV18 to TRBJ2-7; TRBD1 aligns across 8 bases. Sequenced sample: PBMCs. CDR3 coding DNA: TGTGCCAGCTCACCAATGGACAGGGTGAACGAGCAGTACTTC. Its protein product is CASSPMDRVNEQYF.